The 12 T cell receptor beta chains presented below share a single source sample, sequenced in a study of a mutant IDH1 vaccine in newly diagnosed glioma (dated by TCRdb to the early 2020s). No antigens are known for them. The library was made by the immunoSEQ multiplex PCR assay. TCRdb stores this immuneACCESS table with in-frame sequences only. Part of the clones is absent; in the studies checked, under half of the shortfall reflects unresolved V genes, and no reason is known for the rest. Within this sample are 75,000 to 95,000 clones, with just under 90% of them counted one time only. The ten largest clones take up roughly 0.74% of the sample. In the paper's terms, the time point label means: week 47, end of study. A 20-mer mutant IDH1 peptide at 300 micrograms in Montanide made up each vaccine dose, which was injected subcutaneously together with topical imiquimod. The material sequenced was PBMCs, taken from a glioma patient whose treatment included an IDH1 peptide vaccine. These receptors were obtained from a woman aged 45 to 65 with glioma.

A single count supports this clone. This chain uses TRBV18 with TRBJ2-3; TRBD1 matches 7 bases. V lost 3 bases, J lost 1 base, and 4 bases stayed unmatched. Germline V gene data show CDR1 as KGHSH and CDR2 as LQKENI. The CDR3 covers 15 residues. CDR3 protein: CASSPGTDRTDTQYF. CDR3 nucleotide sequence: TGTGCCAGCTCACCCGGGACAGACCGCACAGATACGCAGTATTTT.

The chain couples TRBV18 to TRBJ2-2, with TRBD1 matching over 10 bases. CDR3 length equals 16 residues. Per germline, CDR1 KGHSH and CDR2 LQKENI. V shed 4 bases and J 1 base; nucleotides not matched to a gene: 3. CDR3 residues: CASSRTGGMNTGELFF. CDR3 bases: TGTGCCAGCTCACGGACAGGGGGAATGAACACCGGGGAGCTGTTTTTT.

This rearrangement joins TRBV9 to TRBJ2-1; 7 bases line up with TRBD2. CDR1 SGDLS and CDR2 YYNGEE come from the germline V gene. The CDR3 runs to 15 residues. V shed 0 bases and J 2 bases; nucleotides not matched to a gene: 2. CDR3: CASSVVSGAYNEQFF. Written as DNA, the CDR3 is TGTGCCAGCAGCGTAGTCAGCGGGGCCTACAATGAGCAGTTCTTC.

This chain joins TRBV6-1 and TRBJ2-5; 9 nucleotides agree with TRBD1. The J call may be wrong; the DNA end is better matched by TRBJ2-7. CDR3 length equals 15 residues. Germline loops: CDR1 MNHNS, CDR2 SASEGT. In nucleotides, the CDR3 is TGTGCCAGCAGTGAAGCAGGGACAGGGCCCTACGAGCAGTACTTC. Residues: CASSEAGTGPYEQYF.

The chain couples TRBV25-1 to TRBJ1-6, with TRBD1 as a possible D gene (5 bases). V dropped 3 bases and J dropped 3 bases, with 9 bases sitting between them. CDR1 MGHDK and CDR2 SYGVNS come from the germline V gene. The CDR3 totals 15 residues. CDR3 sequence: CASSDGQGYNSPLHF. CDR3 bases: TGTGCCAGCAGTGATGGGCAGGGCTATAATTCACCCCTCCACTTT.

CDR3 amino acids: CASSLQGLSTDTQYF. DNA for the CDR3: TGCGCCAGCAGCTTACAGGGCCTTTCCACAGATACGCAGTATTTT. The chain recombines TRBV5-1 with TRBJ2-3; D is perhaps TRBD1 (6 bases). The CDR3 extends over 15 amino acids. Germline assignment: CDR1 SGHRS and CDR2 YFSETQ. The germline V and J ends were trimmed by 2 bases and 2 bases, with 12 bases remaining between them.

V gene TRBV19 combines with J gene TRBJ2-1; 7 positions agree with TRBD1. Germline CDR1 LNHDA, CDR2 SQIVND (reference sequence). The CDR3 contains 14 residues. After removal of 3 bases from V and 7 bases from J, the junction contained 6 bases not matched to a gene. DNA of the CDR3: TGTGCCAGTAGTATTCAGGGGGTCCGAAATGAGCAGTTCTTC. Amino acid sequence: CASSIQGVRNEQFF.

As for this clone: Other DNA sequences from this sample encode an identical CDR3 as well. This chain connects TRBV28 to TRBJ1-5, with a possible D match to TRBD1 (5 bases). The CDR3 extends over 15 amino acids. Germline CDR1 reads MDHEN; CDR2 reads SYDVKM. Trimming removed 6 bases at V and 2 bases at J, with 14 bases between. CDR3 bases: TGTGCCAGCAGGTCGCAGGGTACGGGCAATCAGCCCCAGCATTTT. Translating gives CASRSQGTGNQPQHF.

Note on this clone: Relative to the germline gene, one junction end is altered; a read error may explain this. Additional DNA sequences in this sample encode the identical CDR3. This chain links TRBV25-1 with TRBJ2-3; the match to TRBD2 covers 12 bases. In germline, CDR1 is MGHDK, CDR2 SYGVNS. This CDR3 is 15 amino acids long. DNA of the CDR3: TGTGCCAGCAGTAAACTAGCGGGGGGCACGGATACGCAGTATTTT. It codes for CASSKLAGGTDTQYF. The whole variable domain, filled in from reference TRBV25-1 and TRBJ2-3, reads EADIYQTPRYLVIGTGKKITLECSQTMGHDKMYWYQQDPGMELHLIHYSYGVNSTEKGDLSSESTVSRIRTEHFPLTLESARPSHTSQYLCASSKLAGGTDTQYFGPGTRLTVL.

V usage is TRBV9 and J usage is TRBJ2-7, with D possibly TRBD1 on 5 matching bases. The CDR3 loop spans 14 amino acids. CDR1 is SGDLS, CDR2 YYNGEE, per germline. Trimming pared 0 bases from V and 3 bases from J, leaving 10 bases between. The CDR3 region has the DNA TGTGCCAGCAGCGTAGGGGGCCTCGGCTACGAGCAGTACTTC. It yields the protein CASSVGGLGYEQYF.

Here the CDR3 reads CASTRVRQPQHF. DNA for the CDR3: TGTGCCAGCACCAGGGTCCGGCAGCCCCAGCATTTT. This chain joins TRBV28 and TRBJ1-5; D may be TRBD1 (5 bases). From germline, CDR1 is MDHEN and CDR2 SYDVKM. V was clipped by 7 bases and J by 7 bases, with 11 bases between them. This CDR3 has 12 residues.

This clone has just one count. The CDR3 spells CASSLTAGGGEQYF. The CDR3 nucleotides are TGTGCCAGCAGTTTAACGGCGGGAGGGGGCGAGCAGTACTTC. The J gene is TRBJ2-7, the V gene TRBV27; 9 bases are shared with TRBD2. The germline V gene encodes CDR1 MNHEY and CDR2 SMNVEV (reference sequence). With 2 bases clipped from V and 6 bases from J, the junction kept 5 bases outside the gene matches. This CDR3 region has 14 residues.